Presented here are 25 T cell receptor beta chains from one specimen sequenced in a study of response to subunit inactivated influenza vaccine. A single record per CDR3 protein comes from TCRdb applying MiXCR to the RT-PCR reads. This sample carries 400,000 to 650,000 distinct CDR3 sequences, 7.2% of them seen once, and the ten largest clones take 13%. The specimen was PBMCs from blood, collected roughly 24 months after vaccination. The receptors stem from a man aged 45 to 75 who received an inactivated influenza vaccine.

The chain couples TRBV9 to TRBJ2-7; D unresolved. V shed 0 bases and J shed 6 bases, with 13 bases lying between them. Germline CDR1 SGDLS, CDR2 YYNGEE. The CDR3 sequence is 14 residues long. CDR3 sequence reads: CASSVGPGEGEQYF. CDR3 coding DNA: TGTGCCAGCAGCGTAGGCCCAGGCGAAGGCGAGCAGTACTTC.

There are a few counts of this clonotype. The gene calls are TRBV19 and TRBJ2-7; 8 bases map to TRBD2. CDR3 size: 16 residues. The germline gives CDR1 LNHDA, CDR2 SQIVND (reference sequence). The V segment lost 5 bases and the J segment 0 bases; nucleotides outside the gene matches: 9. As DNA, the CDR3 is TGTGCCAGTAGTCCATCGTCGGGGGGGTACTCCTACGAGCAGTACTTC. Encoded protein: CASSPSSGGYSYEQYF.

There are a few counts of this clonotype. The chain combines TRBV2 with TRBJ2-1; D gene uncertain. Trimming took 2 bases from V and 6 from J, leaving 11 bases between them. The germline CDR1 and CDR2 sequences are SNHLY and FYNNEI. The CDR3 is 14 residues long. CDR3 DNA: TGTGCCAGCAGTGAAATTAGGCGGAGCAATGAGCAGTTCTTC. Translating it yields CASSEIRRSNEQFF. Full variable domain (rest looked up from reference TRBV2 and TRBJ2-1): EPEVTQTPSHQVTQMGQEVILRCVPISNHLYFYWYRQILGQKVEFLVSFYNNEISEKSEIFDDQFSVERPDGSNFTLKIRSTKLEDSAMYFCASSEIRRSNEQFFGPGTRLTVL.

J is TRBJ2-3 and V is TRBV7-9, with 9 bases lining up with TRBD1. The length of the CDR3 is 16 residues. The germline gives CDR1 SEHNR, CDR2 FQNEAQ (reference sequence). With 1 base clipped from V and 6 bases from J, the junction kept 8 bases outside the gene matches. The CDR3 protein is CASSLDPGQGRDTQYF. CDR3 sequence (DNA): TGTGCCAGCAGCTTAGACCCTGGACAGGGGAGGGATACGCAGTATTTT.

This clonotype was seen only a few times. J is TRBJ1-5 and V is TRBV20-1; 8 bases are a match to TRBD1. CDR1 is DFQATT, CDR2 SNEGSKA, per germline (reference sequence). The V and J ends lost 7 bases and 0 bases, in that order; junction bases with no gene match: 8. This CDR3 region has 15 residues. CDR3 in amino acids: CSVKTGGYSNQPQHF. In nucleotides, the CDR3 is TGCAGTGTTAAAACAGGGGGATATAGCAATCAGCCCCAGCATTTT.

In this sample, this clonotype turned up a few times. This chain joins TRBV18 and TRBJ1-1; the D gene is possibly TRBD1 (5 bases). Germline CDR1 is KGHSH and CDR2 is LQKENI. V lost 0 bases, J lost 1 base, and 12 bases lay in between. The CDR3 runs to 16 residues. This CDR3 reads CASSPPNRGTNTEAFF. As DNA, the CDR3 is TGTGCCAGCTCACCACCAAATCGAGGGACGAACACTGAAGCTTTCTTT.

This clonotype showed up just a few times. This sequence joins TRBV5-1 and TRBJ2-1, with D maybe TRBD2 (6 bases). In germline, CDR1 is SGHRS, CDR2 YFSETQ. This CDR3 has 15 residues. Trimming pared 0 bases from V and 7 bases from J, leaving 14 bases between. CDR3 in amino acids: CASSLVAGRQNEQFF. The CDR3 DNA follows: TGCGCCAGCAGCTTGGTGGCGGGAAGACAAAATGAGCAGTTCTTC. Drawing the rest from reference TRBV5-1 and TRBJ2-1, the complete variable domain is KAGVTQTPRYLIKTRGQQVTLSCSPISGHRSVSWYQQTPGQGLQFLFEYFSETQRNKGNFPGRFSGRQFSNSRSEMNVSTLELGDSALYLCASSLVAGRQNEQFFGPGTRLTVL.

There are many counts of this clonotype. CDR3 sequence (DNA): TGTGCCAGCAGCCCCGCCGGGACATCCTCAGGCTACACCTTC. Its translation: CASSPAGTSSGYTF. The chain carries TRBV6-1 and TRBJ1-2, with D perhaps matching TRBD1 (6 bases). This CDR3 is built from 14 residues. The V end was cut by 6 bases, the J end by 8 bases, with 19 bases between. Germline loops: CDR1 MNHNS, CDR2 SASEGT.

This clonotype was detected a few times. V and J are TRBV5-1 and TRBJ1-2; 9 bases map to TRBD1. Germline lookup yields CDR1 SGHRS and CDR2 YFSETQ. The CDR3 runs 14 residues. V was clipped by 4 bases and J by 4 bases; unmatched bases: 5. In nucleotides, the CDR3 is TGCGCCAGCAGCATAACAGGGGGCGGCTATGGCTACACCTTC. Protein: CASSITGGGYGYTF.

This clonotype showed up many times. The V and J genes are TRBV6-2 or TRBV6-3 and TRBJ1-5; TRBD1 aligns across 8 bases. CDR1 and CDR2 from the germline V gene are MNHEY and SVGEGT. The CDR3 runs 15 residues. With 6 bases clipped from V and 3 bases from J, the junction kept 7 bases outside the gene matches. DNA for the CDR3: TGTGCCAGCAGACTTTCGGGACAGGTCAATCAGCCCCAGCATTTT. Protein product: CASRLSGQVNQPQHF.

V gene TRBV6-2 or TRBV6-3 combines with J gene TRBJ2-2, with 14 bases aligning to TRBD2. CDR1 MNHEY and CDR2 SVGEGT come from the germline V gene. The V gene end was trimmed by 4 bases and the J gene end by 7 bases; junction bases not matched to a gene: 8. The length of the CDR3 is 17 residues. As DNA, the CDR3 is TGTGCCAGCAGTTCCCCCGGGACTAGCGGGGGAATCGGGGAGCTGTTTTTT. Its protein is CASSSPGTSGGIGELFF.

Only a few counts were recorded for this clonotype. The CDR3: CASSELTETQYF. The CDR3 DNA reads as TGTGCCAGCAGTGAATTGACGGAGACCCAGTACTTC. The genes are TRBV6-1 and TRBJ2-5, with D hard to call. The CDR3 covers 12 residues. V dropped 2 bases and J dropped 5 bases, with 6 bases sitting between them. Germline V gene data show CDR1 as MNHNS and CDR2 as SASEGT.

CDR3 residues: CAISDYRGRTEAFF. CDR3 coding DNA: TGTGCCATCAGTGATTACAGGGGGCGTACTGAAGCTTTCTTT. The rearrangement joins TRBV10-3 to TRBJ1-1, with 9 positions matching TRBD1. CDR1 and CDR2 from the germline V gene are ENHRY and SYGVKD. With V trimmed by 3 bases and J by 5 bases, 4 bases remained unmatched. This CDR3 spans 14 amino acids.

This clonotype was seen a few times. The chain's CDR3 is CASSLDLAGGPKLFF. For the CDR3, the DNA is TGTGCCAGCAGCTTAGATTTAGCGGGGGGGCCGAAGCTGTTTTTT. The chain couples TRBV11-2 to TRBJ2-2; TRBD2 matches 11 bases. Trimming at V came to 0 bases and at J to 12 bases, leaving 6 bases not matched to a gene. Germline lookup yields CDR1 SGHAT and CDR2 FQNNGV. The CDR3 loop spans 15 amino acids.

This clonotype has at least ten counts. The chain couples TRBV6-2 or TRBV6-3 to TRBJ2-1, with D unclear. The CDR3 contains 11 residues. Looked up from germline, CDR1 is MNHEY and CDR2 is SVGEGT. Trimming removed 7 bases from V and 6 bases from J, with 7 bases in between. CDR3 DNA sequence: TGTGCCAGCACCGTTGGCAATGAGCAGTTCTTC. Protein product: CASTVGNEQFF.

This clonotype came up many times. V is TRBV5-1 and J is TRBJ2-7; 8 positions agree with TRBD1. The CDR3 runs 12 residues. After removal of 4 bases from V and 6 bases from J, the junction contained 3 bases not matched to a gene. Germline CDR1 and CDR2: SGHRS and YFSETQ. Here the CDR3 reads CASSRDRFEQYF. In DNA, the CDR3 is TGCGCCAGCAGCCGGGACAGGTTCGAGCAGTACTTC.

This clonotype was detected many times. The chain employs TRBV4-2 and TRBJ2-3; D might be TRBD1 (7 bases). Trimming removed 3 bases from V and 3 bases from J, with 16 bases in between. CDR3 size: 16 residues. From germline, CDR1 is LGHNA and CDR2 YNFKEQ. CDR3 protein: CASSHGGQRETDTQYF. Here the CDR3 DNA reads TGTGCCAGCAGCCACGGGGGACAGAGAGAGACAGATACGCAGTATTTT.

The chain recombines TRBV5-6 with TRBJ2-1, with D unclear. Germline CDR1 is SGHDT and CDR2 is YYEEEE. This CDR3 contains 11 residues. Trimming removed 5 bases at V and 7 bases at J, with 7 bases between. CDR3 sequence reads: CASRLNNEQFF. The CDR3, as DNA: TGTGCCAGCAGGCTCAATAATGAGCAGTTCTTC.

The V call is TRBV7-9, the J call TRBJ2-1, with TRBD2 identical over 7 bases. The junction had 6 bases not matched to a gene; V was cut back by 4 bases and J by 9 bases. The CDR3 runs to 13 residues. Germline CDR1 reads SEHNR; CDR2 reads FQNEAQ (reference sequence). The CDR3 spells CASSWRGEGEQFF. CDR3 coding DNA: TGTGCCAGCAGCTGGAGAGGGGAGGGTGAGCAGTTCTTC.

The table lists this clonotype with a few counts. The chain carries TRBV7-2 and TRBJ1-3; the D is unclear. CDR1 is SGHTA and CDR2 is FQGNSA in the germline V gene. There are 19 residues in the CDR3. V was pared by 0 bases and J by 0 bases, with 18 bases between. CDR3 bases: TGTGCCAGCAGCTTAGCGGCGACAAGCTCCGTTAGCTCTGGAAACACCATATATTTT. Its protein product is CASSLAATSSVSSGNTIYF.

This clonotype was seen more than once but under ten times. The CDR3 DNA follows: TGTGCCAGCCAGAGGGTAGCGGGAGGATTGAATGAGCAGTTCTTC. As protein: CASQRVAGGLNEQFF. The chain has TRBV7-2 and TRBJ2-1; TRBD2 agrees at 10 bases. The CDR3 has 15 residues. Germline CDR1 SGHTA, CDR2 FQGNSA. V dropped 8 bases and J dropped 7; count of bases not matched to a gene: 11.

In its sample, this clonotype was seen many times. At one end the junction does not follow the germline gene, possibly because of a read error. The V and J genes are TRBV12-3 or TRBV12-4 and TRBJ2-7; 9 nucleotides match TRBD2. There are 14 residues in the CDR3. The CDR3 loop is CASTLAGDGYEQYF. As DNA, the CDR3 is TGTGCCAGCACTTTAGCGGGAGATGGCTACGAGCAGTACTTC.

The rearrangement links TRBV12-3 or TRBV12-4 to TRBJ2-1; a weak D match, TRBD2 (5 bases). The CDR3 covers 14 residues. V lost 2 bases and J 4 bases, leaving 9 bases between the germline ends. The CDR3 loop reads CASSLHRDYNEQFF. CDR3 coding DNA: TGTGCCAGCAGTTTACACCGGGATTACAATGAGCAGTTCTTC.

J is TRBJ2-5 and V is TRBV7-2, with TRBD2 matching 9 bases. The germline gives CDR1 SGHTA, CDR2 FQGNSA. The CDR3 sequence is 13 residues long. Trimming took 2 bases from V and 9 from J; bases not matched to a gene: 4. The CDR3 protein is CASSLKQRGAQYF. CDR3 in DNA: TGTGCCAGCAGCTTAAAACAGCGGGGGGCCCAGTACTTC.

The chain couples TRBV5-6 to TRBJ2-4, with TRBD2 as a possible D gene (6 bases). Germline assignment: CDR1 SGHDT and CDR2 YYEEEE. The CDR3 extends over 17 amino acids. V lost 1 base and J 1 base, leaving 15 bases between the germline ends. The CDR3 DNA follows: TGTGCCAGCAGCTTGATGACCGGGGGATCGGCCAAAAACATTCAGTACTTC. Protein sequence: CASSLMTGGSAKNIQYF.